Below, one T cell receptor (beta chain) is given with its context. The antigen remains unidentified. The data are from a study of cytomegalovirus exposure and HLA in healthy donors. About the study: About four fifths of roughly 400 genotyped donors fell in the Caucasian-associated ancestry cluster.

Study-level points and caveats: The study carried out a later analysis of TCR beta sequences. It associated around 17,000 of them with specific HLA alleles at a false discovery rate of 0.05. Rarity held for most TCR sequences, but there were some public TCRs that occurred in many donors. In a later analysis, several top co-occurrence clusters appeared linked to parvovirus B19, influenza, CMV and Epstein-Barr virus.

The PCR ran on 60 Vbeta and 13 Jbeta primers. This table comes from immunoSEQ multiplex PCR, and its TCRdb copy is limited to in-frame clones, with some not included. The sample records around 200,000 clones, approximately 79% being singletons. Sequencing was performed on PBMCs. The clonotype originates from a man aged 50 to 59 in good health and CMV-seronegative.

The CDR3 bases are TGTGCCAGCAGCGTGGCCCCGGGACAGGGGGATGGCTACACCTTC. Protein: CASSVAPGQGDGYTF. V is TRBV9 and J is TRBJ1-2, with TRBD1 matching over 11 bases. This CDR3 contains 15 residues. From germline, CDR1 is SGDLS and CDR2 YYNGEE. J was trimmed by 6 bases and V by 2 bases; bases with no gene match: 6.